This is a list of T cell receptor beta chains from one sample in a study of cytomegalovirus exposure and HLA in healthy donors. Assay: immunoSEQ multiplex PCR; the TCRdb copy retains only in-frame clones and omits some. This table holds about 170,000 clones, under 90% found once. The sample consisted of PBMCs. The receptor set was obtained from a man aged 30-40 years in good health and CMV-seropositive. The CDR3 runs from the conserved cysteine through the conserved F or W.

V gene	J gene	CDR3 protein
TRBV5-5	TRBJ2-3	CASSLELAISTDTQYF
TRBV7-6	TRBJ1-1	CASSLYQGFAEAFF
TRBV19	TRBJ1-5	CASSIGGAGDGQPQHF
TRBV6-5	TRBJ2-7	CASSFDRGNEQYF
TRBV18	TRBJ1-2	CASSPQADYGYTF
TRBV11-3	TRBJ2-3	CASSLTGGGDTQYF
TRBV30	TRBJ1-2	CAWSVGQIYGYTF
TRBV5-1	TRBJ2-7	CASTPLAPSYEQYF
TRBV5-4	TRBJ1-6	CASSLQGASYNSPLHF
TRBV27	TRBJ2-7	CASFSQSYEQYF
TRBV7-6	TRBJ2-2	CASGDGQGGTGELFF
TRBV5-6	TRBJ2-7	CASSSEQSSYEQYF
TRBV7-9	TRBJ1-3	CASSPGTAGNTIYF
TRBV28	TRBJ2-3	CASLTQGRTDTQYF
TRBV5-1	TRBJ2-7	CASSFGVMNEQYF
TRBV7-9	TRBJ2-4	CASSQFTGVGGKNIQYF
TRBV2	TRBJ2-5	CASTGTSANQETQYF
TRBV28	TRBJ2-5	CASSPLRRRGTQYF
TRBV4-1	TRBJ1-6	CASSQIPGLYNSPLHF
TRBV6-5	TRBJ2-1	CASSSLAGGGFEQFF
TRBV5-1	NA	CASSFGLGTGPQGGTYEQYF
TRBV5-1	TRBJ2-1	CASSIRTSGSSSYNEQFF
TRBV6-6	TRBJ2-4	CASSAQGEAKNIQYF
TRBV25-1	TRBJ1-3	CASRATGTGNTIYF
TRBV11-2	TRBJ2-3	CASSLDPLAGYTQYF
TRBV7-9	TRBJ2-2	CASSLAGGNTGELFF
TRBV4-3	TRBJ1-4	CASSQVVAGANEKLFF
TRBV7-2	TRBJ1-1	CASSTGGRGRTEAFF
TRBV6-5	TRBJ1-4	CASSLIQGVREKLFF
TRBV5-1	TRBJ2-3	CASSLGRGGTDTQYF
TRBV18	TRBJ2-1	CASSPRDRGNEQFF
TRBV30	TRBJ2-1	CAWSNDRGDEQFF
TRBV6-5	TRBJ1-1	CASSTNGGGNTEAFF
TRBV16	TRBJ2-7	CASSPKSNEEQYF
TRBV9	TRBJ1-1	CASSLTGGSYTEAFF